This T cell receptor (beta chain) is from a study of OX40 agonist ivuxolimab in advanced cancers. Study-wide results and caveats: Normalized expansion of T-cell clones was also low for some nonresponders.

Patients who had autoimmune disease history or got systemic immunosuppression were left out. Blood samples were obtained at baseline, cycle 4 day 1, and cycle 7 day 1. The CDR3 contains 14 residues. Per germline, CDR1 LGHNA and CDR2 YSLEER. V lost 0 bases and J lost 6, with 10 bases in between. As concerns this clone: Its antigen is not known.

Measured with immunoSEQ multiplex PCR; TCRdb has only the in-frame clones, and not every one. The sample has tens of thousands of clones; 85% to 90% are singletons. This chain joins TRBV4-3 and TRBJ2-3, with D perhaps assigned TRBD1 or TRBD2 (5 bases each). The receptor was isolated from an adult with an advanced solid tumor such as melanoma, head and neck, liver or kidney cancer. The material sequenced was CD4+ or CD8+ T cells sorted from blood, taken in a trial of the OX40 agonist ivuxolimab. CDR3 sequence (DNA): TGCGCCAGCAGCCAAGATTCGAGGGGCGATACGCAGTATTTT. This sequence encodes CASSQDSRGDTQYF.